The 4 T cell receptor beta chains listed next were all sequenced from one sample in a study of T-cell reconstitution after alpha-beta-depleted transplantation in children. TCRbeta library preparation incorporated unique molecular identifiers. TCRdb processed the PCR reads anew with MiXCR; each CDR3 protein has one entry. The sample contains approximately 490,000 distinct CDR3 sequences, 9.5% to 15% of which appear only once. The input for sequencing was PBMCs from the stem cell graft donor, taken from the stem cell graft. These receptors all stem from a human donor who donated a stem cell graft to a child with combined immunodeficiency.

The chain couples TRBV4-1 to TRBJ2-7; D is unclear. Germline CDR1 is MGHRA and CDR2 is YSYEKL. The germline V and J ends were trimmed by 1 base and 4 bases, with 8 bases remaining between them. CDR3 length: 13 amino acids. The CDR3 DNA is TGCGCCAGCAGCCAAGTCTTGAGTTACGAGCAGTACTTC. Protein product: CASSQVLSYEQYF.

This clonotype has just a few counts. The J gene is TRBJ2-3, the V gene TRBV7-3; D tentatively fits TRBD1 or TRBD2 (7 bases each). The CDR3 is made up of 17 amino acids. V was shortened by 5 bases and J by 1 base, with 19 bases between the two germline ends. CDR1 and CDR2 (germline): SGHTA, FQGTGA. The CDR3 DNA reads TGTGCCAGCAGCCCCCAGGGGGAGGGAATTGGCACAGATACGCAGTATTTT. Amino acids: CASSPQGEGIGTDTQYF.

This clonotype was seen repeatedly, ten times or more. The chain has TRBV7-6 and TRBJ2-1; possibly TRBD1 or TRBD2 for D (5 bases each). CDR3 length: 15 amino acids. Per the germline V gene, CDR1 is SGHVS and CDR2 is FNYEAQ. V lost 1 base to trimming and J lost 3 bases, with 10 bases between them. CDR3 region: CASSLGRGLYNEQFF. In DNA form, the CDR3 reads TGTGCCAGCAGCTTAGGTCGGGGCCTCTACAATGAGCAGTTCTTC.

This clonotype was seen at least ten times. The genes are TRBV5-1 and TRBJ2-7; D is perhaps TRBD1 (6 bases). V lost 1 base and J lost 3, with 11 bases in between. Germline V CDR1 and CDR2: SGHRS, YFSETQ. This CDR3 is 14 amino acids long. The CDR3 reads CASSLTGQSYEQYF. CDR3 sequence (DNA): TGCGCCAGCAGCTTGACAGGACAGAGCTACGAGCAGTACTTC.